These T cell receptor beta chains were read from a single sample in a study of blood T cell repertoires in COVID-19. Method: immunoSEQ multiplex PCR; TCRdb's copy keeps in-frame clones and lacks some. The table shows about 97,000 clones, with over 70% occurring only once. The sample taken for sequencing was peripheral blood. All receptors derive from a man aged 60 to 75 with acute or convalescent COVID-19. Each CDR3 is given with its conserved first and last residue. Each record gives: V gene, D gene, clone size, J gene, CDR3 DNA, CDR3 protein. A D gene is named only where the DNA matches it firmly. Rows give clone size only sometimes, using once, few, many, or a class for an expanded clone.

TRBV6-5	TRBD1	once	TRBJ2-2	TGTGCCAGCAGTTCGTACCCGGGACAGGGGTTCCAGCTGTTTTTT	CASSSYPGQGFQLFF
TRBV28	NA	NA	TRBJ2-2	TGTGCCAGCAGTTCTCGACGACTCACCGGGGAGCTGTTTTTT	CASSSRRLTGELFF
TRBV2	NA	NA	TRBJ1-5	TGTGCCAGCAGTGAAGCGGTGGCGGGTAGCAATCAGCCCCAGCATTTT	CASSEAVAGSNQPQHF
TRBV19	TRBD1	NA	TRBJ2-6	TGTGCCAGCAGCTATTGGACAGGGTCTGGGGCCAACGTCCTGACTTTC	CASSYWTGSGANVLTF
TRBV5-1	NA	NA	TRBJ1-5	TGCGCCAGCAGCTTGACAGGCCATCAGCCCCAGCATTTT	CASSLTGHQPQHF
TRBV7-2	NA	NA	TRBJ2-1	TGTGCCAGCAGCTTTACTTACAATGAGCAGTTCTTC	CASSFTYNEQFF
TRBV24-1	NA	NA	TRBJ1-3	TGTGCCACCAGTGGGGCAGGGTCTGGAAACACCATATATTTT	CATSGAGSGNTIYF
TRBV2	TRBD1	NA	TRBJ2-2	TGTGCCAGCACCTTGGACAGGGTAGTACCCGGGGAGCTGTTTTTT	CASTLDRVVPGELFF
TRBV4-3	NA	NA	TRBJ2-2	TGCGCCAGCAGCCAGCTAGCTAACACCGGGGAGCTGTTTTTT	CASSQLANTGELFF
TRBV7-2	TRBD1	NA	TRBJ1-1	TGTGCCAGCAGCTTCAGGACAGGGGCCCTCGCTTTCTTT	CASSFRTGALAFF
TRBV21-1	NA	NA	TRBJ1-5	TGTGCCAGCAGCAAAGCGCTCAGACCCGCGGGGACAGGGATTCAGCCCCAGCATTTT	CASSKALRPAGTGIQPQHF
TRBV21-1	NA	NA	TRBJ1-2	TGTGCCAGCAGCATGCGAGATGGCTACACCTTC	CASSMRDGYTF
TRBV7-2	TRBD2	few	TRBJ2-3	TGTGCCAGCAGCTGGAAGACTAGCGGGAGCACAGATACGCAGTATTTT	CASSWKTSGSTDTQYF
TRBV9	NA	NA	TRBJ1-2	TGTGCCAGCAGCGCCCTTGGAGAAACTCATGGCTACACCTTC	CASSALGETHGYTF
TRBV27	TRBD2	NA	TRBJ2-3	TGTGCCAGCAGTTTGGGAGGGCTGGGAGATACGCAGTATTTT	CASSLGGLGDTQYF
TRBV28	TRBD1	NA	TRBJ2-5	TGTGCCAGCAGTTTGCCCAGGGGGCTTGGAGAGACCCAGTACTTC	CASSLPRGLGETQYF
TRBV28	NA	once	TRBJ1-2	TGTGCCAGCAGTGTGGTGGTGGGGCAGGTCTATGGCTACACCTTC	CASSVVVGQVYGYTF
TRBV4-3	TRBD1	NA	TRBJ1-2	TGCGCCAGCAGCCAGGTCGGGACAGGGGACTATGGCTACACCTTC	CASSQVGTGDYGYTF
TRBV6-5	TRBD1	NA	TRBJ2-7	TGTGCCAGCAGTCCCAGGACAGGCTCCTACGAGCAGTACTTC	CASSPRTGSYEQYF
TRBV4-1	NA	NA	TRBJ1-2	TGCGCCAGCAGCCCCACCCTGGACAGTAACTATGGCTACACCTTC	CASSPTLDSNYGYTF
TRBV6-2/TRBV6-3	NA	NA	TRBJ1-4	TGTGCCAGCAGTTACCTTCCGGACACCTACGAAAAACTGTTTTTT	CASSYLPDTYEKLFF
TRBV3-1/TRBV3-2	TRBD2	NA	TRBJ2-2	TGTGCCAGCAGCCAGACTAGCGGGAGATCCGGGGAGCTGTTTTTT	CASSQTSGRSGELFF
TRBV7-9	TRBD1	NA	TRBJ2-2	TGTGCCAGCAGCTTATATTGGGACAGGGCGAACACCGGGGAGCTGTTTTTT	CASSLYWDRANTGELFF
TRBV7-6	TRBD2	few	TRBJ2-3	TGTGCCAGCAGCTTCCCGGCTAGCGGGACCCCAGATACGCAGTATTTT	CASSFPASGTPDTQYF
TRBV10-3	TRBD1	NA	TRBJ2-7	TGTGCCATCAGACCTGGGACAGGGGGCGGCAACGAGCAGTACTTC	CAIRPGTGGGNEQYF
TRBV2	NA	NA	TRBJ2-5	TGTGCCAGCAGGGTTACAGGCCCCCAAGAGACCCAGTACTTC	CASRVTGPQETQYF
TRBV11-3	NA	NA	TRBJ2-7	TGTGCCAGCAGCTTAGAGGTTGTGAGCTACGAGCAGTACTTC	CASSLEVVSYEQYF
TRBV29-1	NA	NA	TRBJ2-5	TGCAGCGTTGTCCTGGGGCGGGAGACCCAGTACTTC	CSVVLGRETQYF
TRBV5-4	TRBD1	NA	TRBJ2-1	TGTGCCAGTAGCTCCTTTGGACAGGGGGCGTACAATGAGCAGTTCTTC	CASSSFGQGAYNEQFF
TRBV10-3	NA	NA	TRBJ1-1	TGTGCCATCAGTACAGGCAACAAGGAAGCTTTCTTT	CAISTGNKEAFF
TRBV5-4	TRBD1	once	TRBJ1-4	TGTGCCAGCAGTACTGACAGGGAGTCTAGCGAAAAACTGTTTTTT	CASSTDRESSEKLFF
TRBV28	NA	NA	TRBJ1-1	TGTGCCAGCACCCCCGGTCAACCCTGGTCTGAAGCTTTCTTT	CASTPGQPWSEAFF
TRBV5-4	TRBD1	NA	TRBJ2-2	TGTGCCAGCAGCTTAGACAGGGTCACCGGGGAGCTGTTTTTT	CASSLDRVTGELFF
TRBV19	NA	NA	TRBJ1-5	TGTGCCAGTAGTATTATCGGGGATCGGCAGTGGCAGCCCCAGCATTTT	CASSIIGDRQWQPQHF
TRBV7-6	TRBD2	NA	TRBJ2-3	TGTGCCAGCAGCTTATGGTCTAGCGGCTACACAGATACGCAGTATTTT	CASSLWSSGYTDTQYF
TRBV25-1	NA	NA	TRBJ2-1	TGTGCCAGCAGTGAGGGGGGACGCAATGAGCAGTTCTTC	CASSEGGRNEQFF
TRBV6-5	NA	NA	TRBJ1-6	TGTGCCAGCAGACATCGGGGTTCACCCCTCCACTTT	CASRHRGSPLHF
TRBV27	TRBD1	NA	TRBJ2-7	TGTGCCAGCAGTTCGACAGGGGGCGCGTCCTACGAGCAGTACTTC	CASSSTGGASYEQYF
TRBV7-2	TRBD2	NA	TRBJ2-1	TGTGCCAGCAGCCCGCGAACTAGCGGGAATGAGCAGTTCTTC	CASSPRTSGNEQFF
TRBV19	NA	NA	TRBJ2-2	TGTGCCAGTAGTATAGGAGGGTACGACACCGGGGAGCTGTTTTTT	CASSIGGYDTGELFF